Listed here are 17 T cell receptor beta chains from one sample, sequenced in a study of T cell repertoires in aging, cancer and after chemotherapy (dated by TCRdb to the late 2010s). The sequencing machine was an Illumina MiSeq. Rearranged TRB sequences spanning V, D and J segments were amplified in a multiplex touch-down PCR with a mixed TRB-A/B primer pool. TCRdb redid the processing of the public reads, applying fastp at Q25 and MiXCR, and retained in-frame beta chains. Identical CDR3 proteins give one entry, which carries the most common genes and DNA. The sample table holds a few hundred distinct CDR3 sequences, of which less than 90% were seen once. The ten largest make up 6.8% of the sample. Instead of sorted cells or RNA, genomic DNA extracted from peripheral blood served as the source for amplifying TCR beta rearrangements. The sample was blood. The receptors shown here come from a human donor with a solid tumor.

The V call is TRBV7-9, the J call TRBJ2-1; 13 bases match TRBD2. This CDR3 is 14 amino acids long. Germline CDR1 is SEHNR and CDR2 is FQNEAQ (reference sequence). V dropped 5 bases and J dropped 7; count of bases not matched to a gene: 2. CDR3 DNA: TGTGCCAGCAGCCGGACTAGCGGGAGTAATGAGCAGTTCTTC. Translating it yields CASSRTSGSNEQFF. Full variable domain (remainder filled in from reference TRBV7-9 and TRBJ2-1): DTGVSQNPRHKITKRGQNVTFRCDPISEHNRLYWYRQTLGQGPEFLTYFQNEAQLEKSRLLSDRFSAERPKGSFSTLEIQRTEQGDSAMYLCASSRTSGSNEQFFGPGTRLTVL.

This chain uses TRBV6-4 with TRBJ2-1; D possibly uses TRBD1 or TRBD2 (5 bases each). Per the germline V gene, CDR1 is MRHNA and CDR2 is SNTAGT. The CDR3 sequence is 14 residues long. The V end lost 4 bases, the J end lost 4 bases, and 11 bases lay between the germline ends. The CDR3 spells CASSVGTPYNEQFF. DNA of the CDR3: TGTGCCAGCAGTGTGGGGACCCCATACAATGAGCAGTTCTTC.

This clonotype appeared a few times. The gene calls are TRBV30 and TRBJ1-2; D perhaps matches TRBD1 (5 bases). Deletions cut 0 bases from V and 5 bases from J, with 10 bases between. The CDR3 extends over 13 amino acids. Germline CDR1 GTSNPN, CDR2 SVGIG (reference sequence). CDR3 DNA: TGTGCCTGGAGTGTACGGGACCTTTATGGCTACACCTTC. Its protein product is CAWSVRDLYGYTF.

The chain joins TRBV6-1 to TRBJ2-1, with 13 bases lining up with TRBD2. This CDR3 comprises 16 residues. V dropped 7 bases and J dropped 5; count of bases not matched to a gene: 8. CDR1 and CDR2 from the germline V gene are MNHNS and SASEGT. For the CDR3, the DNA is TGTGCCAGCACCTGGACTAGCGGGAGCTATAACAATGAGCAGTTCTTC. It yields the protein CASTWTSGSYNNEQFF.

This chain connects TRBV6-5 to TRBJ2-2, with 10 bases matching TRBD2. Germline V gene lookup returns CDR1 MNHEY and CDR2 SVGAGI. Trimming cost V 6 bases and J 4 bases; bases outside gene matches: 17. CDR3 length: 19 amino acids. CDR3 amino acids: CASRDGQLAGGGVTGELFF. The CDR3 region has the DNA TGTGCCAGCAGGGACGGACAGTTAGCGGGAGGAGGCGTCACCGGGGAGCTGTTTTTT.

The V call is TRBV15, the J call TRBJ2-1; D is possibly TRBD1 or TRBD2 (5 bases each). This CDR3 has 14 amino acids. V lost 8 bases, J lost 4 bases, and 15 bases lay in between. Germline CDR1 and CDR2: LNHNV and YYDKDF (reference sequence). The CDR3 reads CATGLGTVYNEQFF. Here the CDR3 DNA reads TGTGCCACCGGTTTAGGGACGGTTTACAATGAGCAGTTCTTC.

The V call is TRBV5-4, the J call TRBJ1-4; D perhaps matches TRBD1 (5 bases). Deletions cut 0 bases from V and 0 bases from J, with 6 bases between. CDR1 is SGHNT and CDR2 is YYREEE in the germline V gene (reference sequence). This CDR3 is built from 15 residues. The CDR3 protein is CASSLGGTTNEKLFF. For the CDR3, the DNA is TGTGCCAGCAGCTTGGGGGGGACAACTAATGAAAAACTGTTTTTT.

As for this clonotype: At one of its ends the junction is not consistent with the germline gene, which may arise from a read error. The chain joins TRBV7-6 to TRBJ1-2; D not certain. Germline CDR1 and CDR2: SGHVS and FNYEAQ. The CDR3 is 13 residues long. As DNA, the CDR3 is TGCGCCAGCGGGGAGGGTGGTAACTATGGCTACACCTTC. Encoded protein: CASGEGGNYGYTF.

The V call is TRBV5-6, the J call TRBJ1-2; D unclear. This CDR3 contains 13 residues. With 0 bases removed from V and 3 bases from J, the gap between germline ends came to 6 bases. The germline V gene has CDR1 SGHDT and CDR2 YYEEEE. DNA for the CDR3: TGTGCCAGCAGCTTGGACCTGGACTATGGCTACACCTTC. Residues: CASSLDLDYGYTF.

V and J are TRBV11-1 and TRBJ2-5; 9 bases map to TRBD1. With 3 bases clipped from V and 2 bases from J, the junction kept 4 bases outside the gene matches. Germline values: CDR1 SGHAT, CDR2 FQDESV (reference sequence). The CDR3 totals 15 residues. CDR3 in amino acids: CASSFNRGLQETQYF. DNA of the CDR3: TGTGCCAGCAGCTTCAACAGGGGGCTGCAAGAGACCCAGTACTTC.

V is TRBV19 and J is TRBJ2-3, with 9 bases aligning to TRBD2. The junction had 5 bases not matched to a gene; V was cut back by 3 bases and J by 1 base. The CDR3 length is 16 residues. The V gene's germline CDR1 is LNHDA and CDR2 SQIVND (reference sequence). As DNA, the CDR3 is TGTGCCAGTAGTATTGATAGCGGGAGAGGCACAGATACGCAGTATTTT. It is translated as CASSIDSGRGTDTQYF.

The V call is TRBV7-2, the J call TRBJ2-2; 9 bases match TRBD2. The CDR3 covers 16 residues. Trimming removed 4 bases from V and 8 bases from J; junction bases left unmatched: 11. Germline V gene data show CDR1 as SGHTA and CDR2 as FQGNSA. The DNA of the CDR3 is TGTGCCAGCAGCTCCCTGGTGGTAGCGGGAGCTGGGGAGCTGTTTTTT. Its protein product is CASSSLVVAGAGELFF. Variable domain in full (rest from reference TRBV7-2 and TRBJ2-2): GAGVSQSPSNKVTEKGKDVELRCDPISGHTALYWYRQSLGQGLEFLIYFQGNSAPDKSGLPSDRFSAERTGGSVSTLTIQRTQQEDSAVYLCASSSLVVAGAGELFFGEGSRLTVL.

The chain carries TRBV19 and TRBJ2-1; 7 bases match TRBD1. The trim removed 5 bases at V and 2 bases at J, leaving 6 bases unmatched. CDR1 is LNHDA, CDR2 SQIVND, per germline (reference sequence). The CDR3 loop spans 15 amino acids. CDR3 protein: CASSRRGTAYNEQFF. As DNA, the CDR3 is TGTGCCAGTAGTCGGCGAGGGACAGCCTACAATGAGCAGTTCTTC.

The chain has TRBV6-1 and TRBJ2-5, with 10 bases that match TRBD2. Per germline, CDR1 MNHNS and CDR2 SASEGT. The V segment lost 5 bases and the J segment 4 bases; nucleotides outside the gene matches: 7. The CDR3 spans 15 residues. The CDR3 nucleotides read TGTGCCAGCAGTTACGCTAGCGGGAGTCTAGAGACCCAGTACTTC. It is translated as CASSYASGSLETQYF.

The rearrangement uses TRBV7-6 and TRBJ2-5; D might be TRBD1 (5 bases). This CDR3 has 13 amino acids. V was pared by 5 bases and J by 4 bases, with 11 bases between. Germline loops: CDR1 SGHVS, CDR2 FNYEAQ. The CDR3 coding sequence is TGTGCCAGCAGCGGCAGGGTTACAGAGACCCAGTACTTC. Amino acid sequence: CASSGRVTETQYF.

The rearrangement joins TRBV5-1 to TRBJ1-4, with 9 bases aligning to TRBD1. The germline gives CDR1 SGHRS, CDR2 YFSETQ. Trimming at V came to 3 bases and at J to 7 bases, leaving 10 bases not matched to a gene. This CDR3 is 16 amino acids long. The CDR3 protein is CASSSQPPGQGEKLFF. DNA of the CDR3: TGCGCCAGCAGCTCGCAACCCCCGGGACAGGGTGAAAAACTGTTTTTT.

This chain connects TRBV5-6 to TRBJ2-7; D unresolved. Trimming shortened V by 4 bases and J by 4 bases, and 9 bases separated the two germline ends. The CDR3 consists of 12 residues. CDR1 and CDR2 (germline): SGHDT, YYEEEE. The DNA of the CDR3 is TGTGCCAGCAGCCGTGGGATTTACGAGCAGTACTTC. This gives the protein CASSRGIYEQYF.